The clone carrying this TCR beta chain was picked up one time. Some clones are missing from TCRdb's copy, which holds only in-frame ones; the method was immunoSEQ multiplex PCR. The sample records over 150,000 clones, around nine tenths being singletons. This entry is derived from a study of blood T cell repertoires in COVID-19. Study at large: The origin of the acute and convalescent COVID-19 samples was the United States, Italy and Spain. Sample material is recorded as cDNA or gDNA derived from T cells, B-cell-depleted T cells, or PBMCs.

The sequence was collected from a man aged 60-69 years with COVID-19, enrolled during active disease. Sequences were obtained from peripheral blood.

CDR3 coding DNA: TGTGCCATCAGTGAGACGGGAGATACGCAGTATTTT. This sequence encodes CAISETGDTQYF. The V gene is TRBV10-3, the J gene TRBJ2-3, with D unclear. This CDR3 has 12 residues. V was cut by 2 bases and J by 5 bases, with 5 bases left in between. Germline values: CDR1 ENHRY, CDR2 SYGVKD.